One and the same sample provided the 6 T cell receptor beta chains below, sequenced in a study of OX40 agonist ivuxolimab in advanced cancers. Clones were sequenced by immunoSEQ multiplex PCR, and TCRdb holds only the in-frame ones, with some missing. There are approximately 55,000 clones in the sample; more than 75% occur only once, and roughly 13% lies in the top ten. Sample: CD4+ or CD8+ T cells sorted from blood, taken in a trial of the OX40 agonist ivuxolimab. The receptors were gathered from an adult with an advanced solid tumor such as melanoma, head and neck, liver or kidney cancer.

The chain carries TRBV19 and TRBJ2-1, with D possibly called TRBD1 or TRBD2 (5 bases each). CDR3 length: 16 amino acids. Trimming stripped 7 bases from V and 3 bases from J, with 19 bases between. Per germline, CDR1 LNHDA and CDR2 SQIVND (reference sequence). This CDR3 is CASTKTGTGLYNEQFF. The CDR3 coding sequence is TGTGCCAGTACCAAAACCGGGACGGGGCTCTACAATGAGCAGTTCTTC.

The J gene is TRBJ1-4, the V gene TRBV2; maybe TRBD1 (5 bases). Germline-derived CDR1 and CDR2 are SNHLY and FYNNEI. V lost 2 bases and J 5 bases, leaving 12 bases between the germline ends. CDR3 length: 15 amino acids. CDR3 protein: CASSETGTPNEKLFF. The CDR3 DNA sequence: TGTGCCAGCAGTGAAACTGGGACGCCCAATGAAAAACTGTTTTTT.

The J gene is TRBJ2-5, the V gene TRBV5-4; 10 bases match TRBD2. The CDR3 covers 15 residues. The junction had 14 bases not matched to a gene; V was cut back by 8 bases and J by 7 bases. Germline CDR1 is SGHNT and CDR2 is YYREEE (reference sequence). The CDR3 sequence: CASQREGLRGGTQYF. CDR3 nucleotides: TGTGCCAGTCAGCGGGAGGGTCTGCGGGGGGGGACCCAGTACTTC.

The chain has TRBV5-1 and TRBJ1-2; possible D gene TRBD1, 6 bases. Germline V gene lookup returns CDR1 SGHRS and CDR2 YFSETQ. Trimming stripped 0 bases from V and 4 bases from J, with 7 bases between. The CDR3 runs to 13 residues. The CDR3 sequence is CASSLEGGYGYTF. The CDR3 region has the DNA TGCGCCAGCAGCTTGGAGGGGGGCTATGGCTACACCTTC.

CDR3 DNA sequence: TGTGCCAGCAGTTTGATCGGCAGGGGAGGTGATACGCAGTATTTT. It translates to CASSLIGRGGDTQYF. The chain is built from TRBV27 and TRBJ2-3; D possibly matches TRBD1 or TRBD2 (6 bases each). The CDR3 has 15 residues. Germline values: CDR1 MNHEY, CDR2 SMNVEV (reference sequence). The V end was cut by 3 bases, the J end by 6 bases, with 16 bases between.

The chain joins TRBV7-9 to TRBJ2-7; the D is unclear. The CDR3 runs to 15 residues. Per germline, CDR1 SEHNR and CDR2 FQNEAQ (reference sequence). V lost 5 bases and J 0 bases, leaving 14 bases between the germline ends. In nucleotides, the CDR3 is TGTGCCAGCAGCCAGGTTAAGGGAAGCTCCTACGAGCAGTACTTC. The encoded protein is CASSQVKGSSYEQYF.